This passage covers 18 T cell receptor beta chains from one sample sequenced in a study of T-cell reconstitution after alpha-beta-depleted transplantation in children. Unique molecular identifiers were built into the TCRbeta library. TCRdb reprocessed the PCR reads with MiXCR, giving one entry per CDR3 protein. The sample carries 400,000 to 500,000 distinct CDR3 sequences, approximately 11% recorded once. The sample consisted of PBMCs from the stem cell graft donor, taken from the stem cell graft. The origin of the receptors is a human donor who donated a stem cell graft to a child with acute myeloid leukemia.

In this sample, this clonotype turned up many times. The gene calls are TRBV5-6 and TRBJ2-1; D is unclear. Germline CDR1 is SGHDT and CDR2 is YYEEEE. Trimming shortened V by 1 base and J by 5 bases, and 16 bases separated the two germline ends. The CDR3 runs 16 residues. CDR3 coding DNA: TGTGCCAGCAGCTTGAGGAACCTAGTAGCAAACAATGAGCAGTTCTTC. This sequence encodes CASSLRNLVANNEQFF.

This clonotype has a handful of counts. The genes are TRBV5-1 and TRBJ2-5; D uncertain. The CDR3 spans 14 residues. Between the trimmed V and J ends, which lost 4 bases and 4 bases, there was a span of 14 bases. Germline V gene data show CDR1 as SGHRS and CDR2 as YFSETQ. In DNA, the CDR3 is TGCGCCAGCAGCATAATGACGGGCTCAGAGACCCAGTACTTC. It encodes CASSIMTGSETQYF.

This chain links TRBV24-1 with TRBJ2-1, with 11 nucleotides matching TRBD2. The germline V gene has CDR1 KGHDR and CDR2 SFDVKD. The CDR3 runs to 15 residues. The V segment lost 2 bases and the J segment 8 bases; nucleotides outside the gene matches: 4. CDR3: CATSDSSGRIHEQFF. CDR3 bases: TGTGCCACCAGTGATTCTAGCGGGAGGATACATGAGCAGTTCTTC.

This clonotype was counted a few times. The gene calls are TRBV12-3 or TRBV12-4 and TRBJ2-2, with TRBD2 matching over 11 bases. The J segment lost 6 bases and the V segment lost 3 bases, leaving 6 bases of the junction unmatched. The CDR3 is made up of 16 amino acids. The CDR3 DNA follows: TGTGCCAGCAGTTTCGGGACTAGCGGCTTCGCCGGGGAGCTGTTTTTT. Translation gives CASSFGTSGFAGELFF.

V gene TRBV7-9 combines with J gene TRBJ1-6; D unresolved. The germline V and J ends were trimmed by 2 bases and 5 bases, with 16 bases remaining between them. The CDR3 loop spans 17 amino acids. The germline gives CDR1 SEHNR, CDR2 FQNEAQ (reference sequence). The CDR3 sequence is CASSLPSGRTNNSPLHF. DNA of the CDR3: TGTGCCAGCAGCTTACCGTCCGGCAGGACCAATAATTCACCCCTCCACTTT.

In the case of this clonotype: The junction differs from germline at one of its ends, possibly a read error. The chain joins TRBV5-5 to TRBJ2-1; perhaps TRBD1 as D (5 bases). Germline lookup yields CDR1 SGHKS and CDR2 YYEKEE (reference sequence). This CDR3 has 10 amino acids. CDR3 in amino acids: CASQGVEHFF. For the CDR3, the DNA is TGTGCCAGCCAAGGGGTTGAGCATTTCTTC.

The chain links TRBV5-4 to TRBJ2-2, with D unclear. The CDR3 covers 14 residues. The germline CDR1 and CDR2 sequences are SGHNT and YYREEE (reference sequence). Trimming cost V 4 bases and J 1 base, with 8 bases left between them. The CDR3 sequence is CASSVKGNTGELFF. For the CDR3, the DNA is TGTGCCAGCAGCGTCAAGGGGAACACCGGGGAGCTGTTTTTT.

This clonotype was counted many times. The CDR3 coding sequence is TGCAGTGCATCAACACCCGACAGGGGCTACACTGAAGCTTTCTTT. Its protein product is CSASTPDRGYTEAFF. This sequence joins TRBV20-1 and TRBJ1-1; 8 positions agree with TRBD1. The CDR3 runs 15 residues. Trimming cost V 6 bases and J 3 bases; bases outside gene matches: 12. Germline lookup yields CDR1 DFQATT and CDR2 SNEGSKA (reference sequence).

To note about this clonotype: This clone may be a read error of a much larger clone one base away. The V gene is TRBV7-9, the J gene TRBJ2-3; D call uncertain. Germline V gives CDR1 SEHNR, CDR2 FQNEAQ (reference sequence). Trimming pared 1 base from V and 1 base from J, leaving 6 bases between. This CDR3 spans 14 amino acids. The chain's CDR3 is CASSLGHRTDTQYF. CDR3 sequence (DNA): TGTGCCAGCAGCTTAGGACACCGCACAGATACGCAGTATTTT.

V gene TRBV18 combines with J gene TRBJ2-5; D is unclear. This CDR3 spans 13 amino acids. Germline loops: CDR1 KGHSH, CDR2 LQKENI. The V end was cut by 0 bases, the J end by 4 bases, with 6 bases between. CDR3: CASSPPALETQYF. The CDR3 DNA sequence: TGTGCCAGCTCACCACCTGCCCTAGAGACCCAGTACTTC.

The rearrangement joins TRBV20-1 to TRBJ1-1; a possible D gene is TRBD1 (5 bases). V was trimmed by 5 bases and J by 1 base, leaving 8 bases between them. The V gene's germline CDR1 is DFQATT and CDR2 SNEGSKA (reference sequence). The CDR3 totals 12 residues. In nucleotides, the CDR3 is TGCAGTGCTCCAGGACAGAACACTGAAGCTTTCTTT. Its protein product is CSAPGQNTEAFF.

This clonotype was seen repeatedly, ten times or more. This CDR3 reads CASSGTGLGELFF. In DNA, the CDR3 is TGCGCCAGCTCCGGGACAGGGCTCGGGGAGCTGTTTTTT. The gene calls are TRBV5-1 and TRBJ2-2; TRBD1 matches 9 bases. The germline V gene has CDR1 SGHRS and CDR2 YFSETQ. This CDR3 has 13 residues. Trimming cost V 7 bases and J 7 bases; bases outside gene matches: 5.

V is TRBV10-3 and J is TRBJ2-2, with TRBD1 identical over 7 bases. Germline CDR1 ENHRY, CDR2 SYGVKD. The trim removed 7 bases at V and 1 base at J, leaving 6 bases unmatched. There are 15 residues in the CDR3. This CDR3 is CAIIEGDRNTGELFF. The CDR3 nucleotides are TGTGCCATCATCGAAGGGGACAGGAACACCGGGGAGCTGTTTTTT.

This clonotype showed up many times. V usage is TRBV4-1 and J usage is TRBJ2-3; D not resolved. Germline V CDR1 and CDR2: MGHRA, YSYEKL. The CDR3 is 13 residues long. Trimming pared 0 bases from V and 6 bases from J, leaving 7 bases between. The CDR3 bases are TGCGCCAGCAGCCAAGATTTGTGGGATACGCAGTATTTT. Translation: CASSQDLWDTQYF.

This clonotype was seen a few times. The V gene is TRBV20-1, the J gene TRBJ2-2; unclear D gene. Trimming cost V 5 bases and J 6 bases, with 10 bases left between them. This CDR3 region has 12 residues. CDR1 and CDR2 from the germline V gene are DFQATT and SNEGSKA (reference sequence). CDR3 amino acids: CSALNTAGELFF. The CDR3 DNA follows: TGCAGTGCTCTCAATACTGCCGGGGAGCTGTTTTTT.

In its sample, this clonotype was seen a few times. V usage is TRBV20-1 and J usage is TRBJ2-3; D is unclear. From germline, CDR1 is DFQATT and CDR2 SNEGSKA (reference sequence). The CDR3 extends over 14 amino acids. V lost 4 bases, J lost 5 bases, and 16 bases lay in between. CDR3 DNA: TGCAGTGCTATTAATGGCGACATCGGAGATACGCAGTATTTT. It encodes CSAINGDIGDTQYF.

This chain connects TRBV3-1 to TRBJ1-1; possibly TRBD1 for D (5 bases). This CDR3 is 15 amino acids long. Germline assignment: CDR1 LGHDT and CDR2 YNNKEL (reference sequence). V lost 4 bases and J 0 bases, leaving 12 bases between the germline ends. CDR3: CASSPEGTMNTEAFF. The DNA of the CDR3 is TGTGCCAGCAGCCCTGAAGGGACCATGAACACTGAAGCTTTCTTT.

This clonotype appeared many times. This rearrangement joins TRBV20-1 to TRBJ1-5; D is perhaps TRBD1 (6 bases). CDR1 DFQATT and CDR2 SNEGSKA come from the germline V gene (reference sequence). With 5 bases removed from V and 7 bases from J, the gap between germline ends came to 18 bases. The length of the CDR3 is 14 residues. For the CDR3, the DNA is TGCAGTGCTTATGAACAGGGAGTTGGACAGCCCCAGCATTTT. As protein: CSAYEQGVGQPQHF.